This T cell receptor (beta chain) was sequenced for a study of blood T cells in healthy people across ages (dated by TCRdb to 2015 to 2017). For the study in its entirety: In model experiments, template switching captured about one uniquely barcoded TCR beta cDNA molecule for every two T cells. The study measured age-related changes in TCR beta repertoire diversity using deep sequencing normalized with unique cDNA molecular identifiers. Four age groups were formed from the donors: young (average approximately 15 years), middle-aged (less than 40), aged (about 62) and long-lived (around 82). To avoid experimental bias, donors of different ages were randomly spread across the sequencing lanes. Two additional independent replicas of 1 million unique cDNA reads from the same blood draw were analyzed for two donors (one aged 18 to 30 and one aged 80 or older).

Libraries were made using 5' RACE. TCRdb shows the sequencer as Illumina HiSeq 2500. A second about 6 to 11 cycle PCR used a sample-barcoded 5' primer and a J-beta primer mix. A template-switch 5' adaptor carrying 12 random nucleotides introduced a unique molecular identifier onto each TCR beta cDNA molecule. Each sample yielded at least 2.5 million CDR3-containing paired-end reads. The Mint cDNA synthesis kit, primed by a TRBC-specific oligonucleotide, was used to synthesize first-strand cDNA from all RNA. Following uracil-DNA glycosylase treatment, a first 18-cycle PCR with universal primers M1SS and BC2_uni_R was performed on all cDNA. Per the source publication's procedure: Each sample was normalized by randomly selecting 1 million high-quality reads, each carrying a distinct molecular identifier. Reads with shared molecular identifiers were discarded instead of being binned into consensus sequences. CDR3 identification, clonotype clustering and error correction used MiTCR with a Q25 quality threshold and the strictest error-elimination algorithm. A nonparametric unseen species model with Euler transformation was used to estimate a lower bound on total TCR beta diversity. TCRdb trimmed the raw reads at Q25, called clones with MiXCR and kept productive beta chains. Duplicate CDR3 protein sequences are folded into a single record with the most common DNA and genes. For this entry, the V and J calls and clone size follow TCRdb and not the study's own pipeline. In this sample the table shows 1.5 million to 2 million distinct CDR3 sequences, just under 50% of which occur a single time. The ten largest clones capture approximately 2% of the sample.

Including cysteine and phenylalanine, the CDR3 has 14 amino acids. Only the CDR3 region is kept as DNA, spanning 42 bases read in frame from base 1. CDR1 and CDR2 were assigned from the germline V gene as MNHEY and SVGAGI. Paper-wide results and their limitations: There was a strong correlation between observed TCR beta diversity and the percentage of naive T cells measured by flow cytometry. Because profiling used bulk unsorted PBMCs, naive and antigen-experienced compartments could not be compared conclusively. Because donor CMV infection status was unknown, age-related changes in expanded clonotypes were potentially confounded. Observed TCR beta diversity per million T cells fell roughly linearly with age, and a significant reduction was already apparent by age around 40. The long-lived group showed more naive CD4+ T cells, fewer expanded clones and increased TCR diversity than the aged group, suggesting age selection. Estimates of total diversity based on one million sequenced T cells were regarded as lower bounds and as underestimates.

Systemically healthy Caucasian individuals from Russia, 35 to 50 in total and aged roughly 6 to 100 years, were included as donors. Each donor gave ten milliliters of peripheral blood, drawn into EDTA-treated Vacutainer tubes. Ficoll-Paque density-gradient centrifugation was used to isolate PBMCs, with at least 7 million per sample. Total RNA, at least 6 micrograms per sample, was extracted from PBMCs with Trizol reagent. For every donor, flow cytometry on a PBMC aliquot measured the percentage of naive CD45RAhigh/CD27high T cells. A remark on this clonotype: Its antigen has not been determined. No qualities accompany the bases; no much larger clone lies one base away.

This clonotype was sampled from a woman aged 40 to 50 in good health. The sequencing input was blood. The V and J genes are TRBV6-5 and TRBJ2-5; TRBD1 lines up with 9 middle nucleotides. The assigned J gene may be wrong: the sequence end matches TRBJ2-1 better. The nucleotide sequence is TGTGCCAGCAGTTCCAACAGGGGGCAAGAGACCCAGTTCTTC. This is translated as CASSSNRGQETQFF.